The 8 T cell receptor beta chains listed next were all sequenced from one sample in a study of blood T cell repertoires in COVID-19. The assay was immunoSEQ multiplex PCR, and TCRdb's table has in-frame clones only and misses some. Here the sample spans about 200,000 clones, around 83% being singletons. The sample comprised peripheral blood. The source of these receptors is a woman at least 80 years old with acute or convalescent COVID-19.

The gene calls are TRBV13 and TRBJ2-7, with TRBD1 matching 7 bases. The V and J ends lost 2 bases and 1 base, in that order; junction bases with no gene match: 5. The germline CDR1 and CDR2 sequences are PRHDT and FYEKMQ (reference sequence). The CDR3 sequence is 15 residues long. The CDR3 sequence is CASSLTGTVSYEQYF. The CDR3, as DNA: TGTGCCAGCAGCTTAACCGGGACAGTGTCCTACGAGCAGTACTTC.

This sequence joins TRBV10-3 and TRBJ1-5, with D tentatively TRBD1 (6 bases). CDR1 and CDR2 (germline): ENHRY, SYGVKD. CDR3 length: 18 residues. The germline V and J ends were trimmed by 0 bases and 4 bases, with 19 bases remaining between them. CDR3 sequence (DNA): TGTGCCATCAGTGAGTCGAAAGGGTCCGCAGGGGAAAATCAGCCCCAGCATTTT. It yields the protein CAISESKGSAGENQPQHF.

The chain carries TRBV10-3 and TRBJ2-6; a possible D gene is TRBD2 (6 bases). V was clipped by 10 bases and J by 2 bases, with 21 bases between them. The germline CDR1 and CDR2 sequences are ENHRY and SYGVKD. The CDR3 sequence is 17 residues long. The CDR3 DNA follows: TGTGCCACCTTTAACCGGGACTCCCGACCTGGGGCCAACGTCCTGACTTTC. As protein: CATFNRDSRPGANVLTF.

V is TRBV19 and J is TRBJ1-2, with D uncertain. CDR1 and CDR2 from the germline V gene are LNHDA and SQIVND (reference sequence). The CDR3 extends over 13 amino acids. CDR3 residues: CASGARVTDGYTF. CDR3 in DNA: TGTGCGAGTGGCGCCCGGGTGACGGATGGCTACACCTTC.

In this sample, this clone turned up a few times. The CDR3 loop reads CASSADPGQISDGYTF. DNA for the CDR3: TGTGCCAGCAGTGCAGACCCGGGACAGATTAGCGATGGCTACACCTTC. The chain is built from TRBV6-4 and TRBJ1-2; TRBD1 aligns across 7 bases. The length of the CDR3 is 16 residues. Losses at the gene ends were 4 bases for V and 6 bases for J; bases not matched to a gene: 14. Germline V lookup: CDR1 MRHNA, CDR2 SNTAGT.

V is TRBV5-4 and J is TRBJ2-5, with 7 bases fitting TRBD1. Germline lookup yields CDR1 SGHNT and CDR2 YYREEE (reference sequence). J was trimmed by 2 bases and V by 3 bases; bases with no gene match: 4. The CDR3 runs to 14 residues. The DNA for the CDR3 is TGTGCCAGCAGCTCTATACAGGGGCAAGAGACCCAGTACTTC. Translation gives CASSSIQGQETQYF.

This clone was counted a few times. The chain combines TRBV5-3 with TRBJ2-2; 7 bases fit TRBD1. TRBV5-3 counts as an open reading frame of uncertain function. The CDR3 extends over 15 amino acids. J lost 3 bases, V lost 3 bases, and 5 bases had no gene match. DNA for the CDR3: TGTGCCAGAAGCTCCGGGACAGACCACACCGGGGAGCTGTTTTTT. Its translation: CARSSGTDHTGELFF.

The chain recombines TRBV6-4 with TRBJ2-2, with D possibly TRBD1 on 6 matching bases. This CDR3 spans 14 amino acids. The ends were cut back, 6 bases at V and 1 base at J, with 9 bases in the middle. In germline, CDR1 is MRHNA, CDR2 SNTAGT. The DNA for the CDR3 is TGTGCCAGCAGAGGGACACTGAACACCGGGGAGCTGTTTTTT. This encodes CASRGTLNTGELFF.